This T cell receptor beta chain appears in the sequencing data of a study of CD8+ T cells in alopecia areata. Study summary: Tofacitinib administration persisted for 6 to 18 months, succeeded by 6 months off drug.

Trimming cost V 5 bases and J 4 bases, with 10 bases left between them. The CDR3 extends over 12 amino acids. In germline, CDR1 is GTSNPN, CDR2 SVGIG (reference sequence). Specified treatment: oral pan-JAK inhibitor, 5-10 mg twice daily. Findings and limits, study-wide: Between patients, shared TCR sequences were less clear than in mice. This was possibly due in part to HLA diversity in the patient population. Throughout tofacitinib, many expanded lesional clones continued to persist in scalp and blood. There was only one nonresponder, so it was unclear how baseline CD8+ expansion relates to response.

RNA extraction and reverse transcription yielded cDNA as sequencing template. Generated by immunoSEQ multiplex PCR, the TCRdb table keeps only in-frame clones and is missing some. Of 150,000 to 200,000 clones listed, roughly two thirds were seen once; the top ten hold more than 0.7%. Points on this clone: Its specificity is not known.

The TCR sequence derives from a human donor with alopecia areata. V is TRBV30 and J is TRBJ2-3; weak D call: TRBD2 (6 bases). Sequenced material: CD4+ T cells sorted from blood, taken at week 4, from a patient treated with tofacitinib. CDR3 DNA: TGTGCCTGGCTTAGCGGTGCAGATACGCAGTATTTT. This gives the protein CAWLSGADTQYF.